The following is a T cell receptor beta chain sequence with its context. The listed genes are named as in mouse. Coverage ceases 1 residue before the CDR3 finishes, and the germline J gene fills in the end. The repertoire was sequenced with immunoSEQ multiplex PCR; TCRdb's copy has only in-frame clones and lacks some. Of about 8,300 clones detected, roughly half appear once; the ten largest clones hold 7.1%. Germline loops: CDR1 SNHLY, CDR2 FYNGKV (reference sequence). The V and J ends lost 4 bases and 9 bases, in that order; junction bases with no gene match: 10. The CDR3 contains 15 residues. The data belong to a study of tissue T cells after allogeneic stem cell transplantation. The time point here: mouse harvest day 7 after allogeneic transplant. Tail vein injection delivered 10^7 T-cell-depleted bone marrow cells and 10^6 splenic CD5+ T cells.

This clonotype was obtained from a female BALB/c mouse given C57BL/6 T cells with graft-versus-host disease after an allogeneic hematopoietic cell transplant. Sequences were obtained from gut tissue. This sequence joins TRBV3 and TRBJ2-4; TRBD2 matches 10 bases. Here the CDR3 reads CASSSRLGGRGTLYF. CDR3 DNA, as far as it was read: TGTGCCAGCAGCTCCCGACTGGGGGGAAGGGGTACCTTGTAC.